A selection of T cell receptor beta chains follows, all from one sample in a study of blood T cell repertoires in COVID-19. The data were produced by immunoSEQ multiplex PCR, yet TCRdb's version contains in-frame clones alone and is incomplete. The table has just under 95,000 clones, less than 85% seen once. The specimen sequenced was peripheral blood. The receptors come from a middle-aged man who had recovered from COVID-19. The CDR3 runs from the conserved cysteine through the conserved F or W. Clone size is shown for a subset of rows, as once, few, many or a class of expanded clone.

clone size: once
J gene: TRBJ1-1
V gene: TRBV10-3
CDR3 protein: CATTSGPGTEAFF

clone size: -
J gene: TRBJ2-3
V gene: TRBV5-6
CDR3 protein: CASSLSGTSGRTSTDTQYF

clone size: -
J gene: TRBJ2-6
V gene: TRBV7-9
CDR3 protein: CASSPRTGRTGANVLTF

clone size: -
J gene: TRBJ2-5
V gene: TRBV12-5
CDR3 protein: CASGAAGGKPETQYF

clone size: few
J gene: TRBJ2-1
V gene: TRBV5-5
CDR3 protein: CASSYTVLSYNEQFF

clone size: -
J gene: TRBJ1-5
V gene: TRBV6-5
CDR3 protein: CASRKTASYQPQHF

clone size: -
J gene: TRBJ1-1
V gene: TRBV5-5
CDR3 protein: CASSFQGSLSTEAFF

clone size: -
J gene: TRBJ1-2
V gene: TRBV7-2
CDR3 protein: CASSLGQGGYGYTF

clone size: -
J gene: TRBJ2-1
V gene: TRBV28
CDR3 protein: CASSLSAGSFSPEQFF

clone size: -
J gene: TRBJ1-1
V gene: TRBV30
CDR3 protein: CAWRTGQPNTEAFF

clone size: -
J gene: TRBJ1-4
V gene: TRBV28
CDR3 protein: CASSSPGQKNEKLFF